Shown below are 9 T cell receptor beta chains from a single sample sequenced in a study of T cells in Graves' hyperthyroidism and ophthalmopathy. Template material for amplifying TCR beta CDR3 regions consisted of RNA transcripts. HTBI primers were employed in a first-round RT-PCR of the TCR CDR3. TCRdb used MiXCR to reprocess the multiplex PCR reads, holding one entry per CDR3 protein. The repertoire holds 500,000 to 650,000 distinct CDR3 sequences, with roughly 15% as singletons. Sequencing was performed on blood. Receptor source: a woman in her forties or fifties with Graves' ophthalmopathy.

The V and J genes are TRBV3-1 and TRBJ2-1, with 10 bases aligning to TRBD2. This CDR3 has 16 residues. Germline CDR1 and CDR2: LGHDT and YNNKEL (reference sequence). J was trimmed by 10 bases and V by 2 bases; bases with no gene match: 11. The CDR3 DNA reads as TGTGCCAGCAGCCAACTACGAGCGGGAGGGCCTACCGAGCAGTTCTTC. This gives the protein CASSQLRAGGPTEQFF.

This clonotype occurred many times. V gene TRBV28 combines with J gene TRBJ1-5, with D perhaps TRBD1 (6 bases). With 8 bases removed from V and 4 bases from J, the gap between germline ends came to 12 bases. The CDR3 is 13 residues long. The germline V gene encodes CDR1 MDHEN and CDR2 SYDVKM. CDR3 protein: CASQGQPNQPQHF. CDR3 DNA: TGTGCCAGCCAGGGGCAACCGAATCAGCCCCAGCATTTT.

This clonotype was picked up many times. V is TRBV28 and J is TRBJ2-1; D might be TRBD1 (5 bases). The CDR3 totals 19 residues. The germline gives CDR1 MDHEN, CDR2 SYDVKM. V shed 1 base and J shed 3 bases, with 22 bases lying between them. CDR3 nucleotide sequence: TGTGCCAGCAGTTTATCAGTCATTTTGGTGGGAAGGGGCTACAATGAGCAGTTCTTC. Its protein is CASSLSVILVGRGYNEQFF.

This clonotype was detected many times. The chain joins TRBV28 to TRBJ2-3, with a possible D match to TRBD2 (5 bases). Germline V lookup: CDR1 MDHEN, CDR2 SYDVKM. CDR3 size: 15 residues. The ends were cut back, 7 bases at V and 2 bases at J, with 16 bases in the middle. The CDR3 DNA reads TGTGCCAGCATTCCAGCCGGGGAATCCACAGATACGCAGTATTTT. It translates to CASIPAGESTDTQYF.

This clonotype was found many times. The chain is built from TRBV6-5 and TRBJ2-1; D is ambiguous. CDR3 length: 13 residues. Trimming pared 2 bases from V and 2 bases from J, leaving 4 bases between. Germline assignment: CDR1 MNHEY and CDR2 SVGAGI. The CDR3: CASSYDAYNEQFF. The CDR3 bases are TGTGCCAGCAGTTACGACGCCTACAATGAGCAGTTCTTC.

This clonotype occurred once. V usage is TRBV11-2 and J usage is TRBJ2-1; the D call may be TRBD1 or TRBD2 (6 bases each). The germline CDR1 and CDR2 sequences are SGHAT and FQNNGV. V was trimmed by 5 bases and J by 7 bases, leaving 21 bases between them. The CDR3 extends over 16 amino acids. CDR3 DNA sequence: TGTGCCAGCAGCCTACTTAGGGGGGCGGTGGGGAATGAGCAGTTCTTC. Protein: CASSLLRGAVGNEQFF.

This clonotype was detected many times. The chain uses TRBV12-3 or TRBV12-4 and TRBJ2-5, with D tentatively TRBD1 (6 bases). Trimming cost V 3 bases and J 5 bases, with 22 bases left between them. The CDR3 has 17 amino acids. CDR3 sequence reads: CASSLKVGAGAGETQYF. CDR3 sequence (DNA): TGTGCCAGCAGTTTGAAAGTTGGCGCAGGGGCAGGGGAGACCCAGTACTTC.

Comments on this clonotype: With a much larger clone just one base away, this may be a read error. The chain recombines TRBV6-5 with TRBJ2-5; D is possibly TRBD2 (5 bases). The germline CDR1 and CDR2 sequences are MNHEY and SVGAGI. The germline V and J ends were trimmed by 0 bases and 3 bases, with 14 bases remaining between them. CDR3 length: 16 amino acids. The CDR3: CASSYSPTNKEETQYF. CDR3 nucleotide sequence: TGTGCCAGCAGTTACTCGCCGACTAACAAAGAAGAGACCCAGTACTTC.

This clonotype occurred many times. The CDR3 loop is CASSLPPTGRSPLHF. The CDR3 bases are TGTGCCAGCAGTTTACCCCCGACAGGGAGATCACCCCTCCACTTT. The chain combines TRBV28 with TRBJ1-6; 7 nucleotides match TRBD1. V trimming: 2 bases; J trimming: 10 bases; junction bases outside the gene matches: 8. CDR1 and CDR2 (germline): MDHEN, SYDVKM. This CDR3 comprises 15 residues. The full variable domain, its missing parts supplied by reference TRBV28 and TRBJ1-6, is DVKVTQSSRYLVKRTGEKVFLECVQDMDHENMFWYRQDPGLGLRLIYFSYDVKMKEKGDIPEGYSVSREKKERFSLILESASTNQTSMYLCASSLPPTGRSPLHFGNGTRLTVT.